What follows describes a single T cell receptor beta chain. These data originate in a study of blood T cell repertoires in COVID-19. Across the whole study: The origin of the acute and convalescent COVID-19 samples was the United States, Italy and Spain. T cells, B-cell-depleted T cells, or PBMCs supplied cDNA or gDNA.

In the study's own analysis: The assay estimated nucleated cells by amplifying reference gene primers. Measured with immunoSEQ multiplex PCR; TCRdb has only the in-frame clones, and not every one. Clone size and the V and J calls come from that table; the DNA yielded D and trimming. The repertoire holds 200,000 to 300,000 clones, with roughly 85% as singletons. The specimen was peripheral blood. The receptor was isolated from a man aged 18-30 years with active or convalescent COVID-19.

Here the CDR3 reads CASTIKPGSPGYTF. The CDR3, as DNA: TGTGCCAGCACCATAAAGCCGGGATCTCCCGGCTACACCTTC. This sequence joins TRBV19 and TRBJ1-2; D ambiguous. This CDR3 comprises 14 residues. Trimming pared 9 bases from V and 8 bases from J, leaving 22 bases between. Germline values: CDR1 LNHDA, CDR2 SQIVND (reference sequence).